This T cell receptor (beta chain) was observed in a study of kidney transplant recipient with SARS-CoV-2 infection. With V trimmed by 0 bases and J by 5 bases, 6 bases remained unmatched. Germline V gene data show CDR1 as GTSNPN and CDR2 as SVGIG (reference sequence). CDR3 length: 14 amino acids. At least ten counts were recorded for this clonotype. TCRdb re-called the reads through MiXCR, storing one row per CDR3 protein. This repertoire shows roughly 230,000 distinct CDR3 sequences, more than 25% found once; its top ten account for less than 8.5%. The sequenced sample was a blood sample, obtained at baseline and on day 111 from a kidney transplant recipient. The rearrangement uses TRBV30 and TRBJ1-1; 7 bases fit TRBD1. The receptor was isolated from a male patient in his 30s who had COVID-19 and was a kidney transplant recipient. Some T cells may be the graft donor's. The CDR3 protein is CAWSVTGSGTEAFF. In DNA form, the CDR3 reads TGTGCCTGGAGTGTGACAGGGTCGGGGACTGAAGCTTTCTTT. Full variable domain (rest looked up from reference TRBV30 and TRBJ1-1): SQTIHQWPATLVQPVGSPLSLECTVEGTSNPNLYWYRQAAGRGLQLLFYSVGIGQISSEVPQNLSASRPQDRQFILSSKKLLLSDSGFYLCAWSVTGSGTEAFFGQGTRLTVV.